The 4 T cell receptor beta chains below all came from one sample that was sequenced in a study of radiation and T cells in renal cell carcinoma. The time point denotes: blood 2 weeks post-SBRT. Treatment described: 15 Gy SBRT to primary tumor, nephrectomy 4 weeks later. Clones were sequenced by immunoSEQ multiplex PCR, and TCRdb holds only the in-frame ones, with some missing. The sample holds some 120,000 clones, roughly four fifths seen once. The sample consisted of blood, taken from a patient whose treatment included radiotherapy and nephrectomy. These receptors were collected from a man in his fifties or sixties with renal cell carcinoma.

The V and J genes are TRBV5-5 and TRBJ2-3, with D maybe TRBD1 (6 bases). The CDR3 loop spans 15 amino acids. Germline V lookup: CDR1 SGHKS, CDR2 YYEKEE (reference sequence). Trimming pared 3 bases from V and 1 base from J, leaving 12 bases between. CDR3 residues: CASSSPGHRTDTQYF. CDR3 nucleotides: TGTGCCAGCAGCTCACCGGGACACCGCACAGATACGCAGTATTTT.

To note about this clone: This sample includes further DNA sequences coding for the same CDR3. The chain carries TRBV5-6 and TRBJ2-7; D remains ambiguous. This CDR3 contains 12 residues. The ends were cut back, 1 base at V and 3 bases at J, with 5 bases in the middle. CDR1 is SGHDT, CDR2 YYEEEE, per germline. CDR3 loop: CASSLQGYEQYF. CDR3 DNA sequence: TGTGCCAGCAGCTTGCAAGGCTACGAGCAGTACTTC.

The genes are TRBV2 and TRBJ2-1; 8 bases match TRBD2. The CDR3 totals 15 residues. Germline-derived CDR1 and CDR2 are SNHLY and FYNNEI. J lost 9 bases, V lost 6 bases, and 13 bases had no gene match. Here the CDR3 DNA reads TGTGCCAGCAGAACCGGGACTAGTCATAGTGTTGAGCAGTTCTTC. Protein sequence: CASRTGTSHSVEQFF.

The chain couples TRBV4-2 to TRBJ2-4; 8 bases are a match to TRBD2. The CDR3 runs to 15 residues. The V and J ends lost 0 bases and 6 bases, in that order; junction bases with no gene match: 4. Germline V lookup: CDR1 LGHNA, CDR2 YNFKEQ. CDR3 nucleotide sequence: TGTGCCAGCAGCCAAGATCGCACTAGCGGAAACATTCAGTACTTC. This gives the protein CASSQDRTSGNIQYF.